What follows are 5 T cell receptor beta chains derived from one specimen sequenced in a study of T cell repertoires in cytomegalovirus infection. TCRdb reprocessed the reads with MiXCR, giving one entry per CDR3 protein. The table has about 330,000 distinct CDR3 sequences, 9% to 9.5% seen once. Sequencing input: PBMCs. These receptors all come from a human donor in good health (CMV status not recorded). Some clones in this sample may be carry-over from other donors' samples.

The V and J genes are TRBV6-4 and TRBJ2-3; D call uncertain. Germline values: CDR1 MRHNA, CDR2 SNTAGT. CDR3 length: 12 amino acids. V lost 1 base, J lost 8 bases, and 7 bases lay in between. CDR3 protein: CASSDLTSTQYF. The CDR3, as DNA: TGTGCCAGCAGTGACTTGACGAGTACGCAGTATTTT.

The chain couples TRBV18 to TRBJ2-2; D might be TRBD1 (6 bases). The CDR3 runs 15 residues. Germline CDR1 reads KGHSH; CDR2 reads LQKENI. V lost 3 bases and J lost 1, with 9 bases in between. The CDR3 nucleotides read TGTGCCAGCTCACCGACAGGCCGGAACACCGGGGAGCTGTTTTTT. The encoded protein is CASSPTGRNTGELFF. Full variable domain (rest looked up from reference TRBV18 and TRBJ2-2): NAGVMQNPRHLVRRRGQEARLRCSPMKGHSHVYWYRQLPEEGLKFMVYLQKENIIDESGMPKERFSAEFPKEGPSILRIQQVVRGDSAAYFCASSPTGRNTGELFFGEGSRLTVL.

The V gene is TRBV2, the J gene TRBJ1-2, with a possible D match to TRBD1 (6 bases). Germline V gene lookup returns CDR1 SNHLY and CDR2 FYNNEI. Trimming stripped 6 bases from V and 7 bases from J, with 18 bases between. This CDR3 is built from 14 residues. CDR3 sequence: CASSLGGGPSGYTF. The CDR3 DNA reads as TGTGCCAGCAGCCTCGGGGGGGGGCCGAGTGGCTACACCTTC.

This clonotype occurred many times. The chain links TRBV6-2 or TRBV6-3 to TRBJ1-2; D call uncertain. The germline V and J ends were trimmed by 7 bases and 2 bases, with 8 bases remaining between them. There are 12 residues in the CDR3. The germline CDR1 and CDR2 sequences are MNHEY and SVGEGT. The CDR3 nucleotides are TGTGCCAGCACGAGGCGGAACTATGGCTACACCTTC. Its translation: CASTRRNYGYTF.

This clonotype has more than one count but fewer than ten. This chain joins TRBV7-2 and TRBJ1-6; TRBD1 is a possible D gene (6 bases). The CDR3 has 18 amino acids. V gave up 5 bases and J gave up 5 bases, with 22 bases separating them. CDR1 is SGHTA and CDR2 is FQGNSA in the germline V gene. The CDR3 here is CASSPRGAGVRDNSPLHF. The DNA for the CDR3 is TGTGCCAGCAGCCCAAGGGGGGCGGGGGTTAGGGATAATTCACCCCTCCACTTT.